The 2 T cell receptor beta chains presented below share a single source sample, sequenced in a study of blood T cell repertoires in COVID-19. Generated by immunoSEQ multiplex PCR, the TCRdb table keeps only in-frame clones and is missing some. Among hundreds of thousands of clones, approximately 86% were seen once, and the ten largest hold 1.3%. The sample was peripheral blood. These receptors originate from a woman aged 30 to 39 with COVID-19, enrolled during active disease.

This rearrangement joins TRBV7-6 to TRBJ1-4, with 7 bases fitting TRBD1. V shed 3 bases, J shed 6 bases, and the junction held 7 bases outside the gene matches. Per the germline V gene, CDR1 is SGHVS and CDR2 is FNYEAQ. The CDR3 has 15 amino acids. As DNA, the CDR3 is TGTGCCAGCAGCTTCCTACAGGGGACGGATGAAAAACTGTTTTTT. As protein: CASSFLQGTDEKLFF.

This clone showed up just a few times. The same CDR3 also results from other DNA sequences found in this sample. This chain connects TRBV5-4 to TRBJ1-5; D is undetermined. Trimming pared 3 bases from V and 0 bases from J, leaving 7 bases between. CDR3 length: 14 residues. CDR1 SGHNT and CDR2 YYREEE come from the germline V gene (reference sequence). CDR3 in DNA: TGTGCCAGCAGCTCCGCAGGTAGCAATCAGCCCCAGCATTTT. Translated, it gives CASSSAGSNQPQHF. Full variable domain (remainder filled in from reference TRBV5-4 and TRBJ1-5): ETGVTQSPTHLIKTRGQQVTLRCSSQSGHNTVSWYQQALGQGPQFIFQYYREEENGRGNFPPRFSGLQFPNYSSELNVNALELDDSALYLCASSSAGSNQPQHFGDGTRLSIL.